This T cell receptor beta chain was captured by sequencing in a study of spatial heterogeneity in lung cancer. Study background: The count of detected beta-chain sequences consistently exceeded that of alpha-chain sequences.

TCRdb re-analysed the 5' RACE reads in MiXCR, keeping a single row per CDR3 protein. The top ten clones hold approximately 4.7% of a sample with roughly 25,000 distinct CDR3 sequences, about 4.5% of them seen once. This clonotype was counted ten times or more. As yet, its antigen is unknown. CDR1 is LGHDT and CDR2 is YNNKEL in the germline V gene (reference sequence). Germline trimming cut 5 bases from V and 4 bases from J; bases unmatched to any gene: 13. The CDR3 runs 16 residues. Time point indicated: sample taken at primary tumor resection. Whole RNA, which was extracted from tumor, nontumor lung tissue or frozen PBMC, was sequenced without any cell sorting. Samples were donated by 72 untreated early-stage non-small cell lung cancer patients. Overall study findings and caveats: Tumor TCRs that were ubiquitous and expanded showed up in blood more at resection than follow-up.

Sequenced here: PBMCs, sampled at surgery. The gene calls are TRBV3-1 and TRBJ2-5, with TRBD1 identical over 7 bases. This TCR was sampled from a male donor with early-stage non-small cell lung cancer. CDR3 coding DNA: TGTGCCAGCAGCTTCCCTTCTAGGGGGCGCGTAGAGACCCAGTACTTC. Translated: CASSFPSRGRVETQYF.